This section outlines one T cell receptor (beta chain) sequence together with its context. The data were taken from a study of blood T cell repertoires in COVID-19. Study information: Samples taken during acute and convalescent COVID-19 were collected in the United States, Italy and Spain.

As originally analysed: Reference gene primer amplification gave estimated nucleated cell counts. The table came from immunoSEQ multiplex PCR; TCRdb's copy has only in-frame clones and leaves some out. From that table come the V and J calls and clone size; the DNA was used to work out D and trimming. There are roughly 150,000 clones in the sample; 83% occur only once, and roughly 2% lies in the top ten. V gave up 3 bases and J gave up 2 bases; unmatched junction bases: 3. CDR1 and CDR2 from the germline V gene are LGHDT and YNNKEL (reference sequence). This CDR3 comprises 15 residues. This TCR was sampled from a woman aged 80 or older with acute or convalescent COVID-19. The specimen was peripheral blood. The gene calls are TRBV3-1 (or the pseudogene TRBV3-2) and TRBJ1-4; the match to TRBD1 covers 7 bases. The CDR3 region is CASSQTGSTNEKLFF. The CDR3 region has the DNA TGTGCCAGCAGCCAGACAGGGAGCACTAATGAAAAACTGTTTTTT.